These 27 T cell receptor beta chains originate from one sample sequenced in a study of lymphopenia after photon versus proton radiotherapy. Assay: immunoSEQ multiplex PCR; the TCRdb copy retains only in-frame clones and omits some. This table holds roughly 76,000 clones, around 92% found once. Sequenced material: peripheral blood, taken from a patient treated with photon-based radiotherapy. The receptors shown here come from a woman aged 40 to 50 with cholangiocarcinoma.

The chain is built from TRBV6-5 and TRBJ1-2; 9 bases agree with TRBD1. CDR3 length: 14 amino acids. Trimming took 5 bases from V and 8 from J; bases not matched to a gene: 9. Germline V gene lookup returns CDR1 MNHEY and CDR2 SVGAGI. Written as DNA, the CDR3 is TGTGCCAGCAGTCCGGACAGGGGAGGTCGGGGCTACACCTTC. Residues: CASSPDRGGRGYTF.

This clone appeared a single time. This chain connects TRBV6-1 to TRBJ2-1, with D possibly being TRBD2 (5 bases). V was trimmed by 2 bases and J by 0 bases, leaving 11 bases between them. There are 16 residues in the CDR3. Germline CDR1 and CDR2: MNHNS and SASEGT. In DNA form, the CDR3 reads TGTGCCAGCAGTGAACGCTTAGAGGGCTCCTACAATGAGCAGTTCTTC. Its protein is CASSERLEGSYNEQFF.

The genes are TRBV5-1 and TRBJ1-6, with a weak D call TRBD1 (5 bases). Trimming shortened V by 4 bases and J by 4 bases, and 15 bases separated the two germline ends. There are 16 residues in the CDR3. In germline, CDR1 is SGHRS, CDR2 YFSETQ. The CDR3: CASSPMGLTYNSPLHF. In DNA, the CDR3 is TGCGCCAGCAGCCCAATGGGACTTACTTATAATTCACCCCTCCACTTT.

This rearrangement joins TRBV4-3 to TRBJ2-7; 9 bases are shared with TRBD2. Germline V CDR1 and CDR2: LGHNA, YSLEER. With 1 base clipped from V and 5 bases from J, the junction kept 6 bases outside the gene matches. This CDR3 spans 15 amino acids. This chain's CDR3 is CASSQVVAGVHEQYF. The CDR3 bases are TGCGCCAGCAGCCAAGTGGTAGCGGGGGTCCACGAGCAGTACTTC.

V is TRBV5-1 and J is TRBJ1-2; 8 bases agree with TRBD1. Germline values: CDR1 SGHRS, CDR2 YFSETQ. The CDR3 runs 16 residues. With 0 bases clipped from V and 4 bases from J, the junction kept 8 bases outside the gene matches. The CDR3 bases are TGCGCCAGCAGCTTGGACCCCGGACAGGGAAGCTATGGCTACACCTTC. Protein product: CASSLDPGQGSYGYTF.

The V call is TRBV4-2, the J call TRBJ1-1, with 10 bases aligning to TRBD1. Trimming took 2 bases from V and 3 from J; bases not matched to a gene: 9. This CDR3 spans 17 amino acids. CDR1 LGHNA and CDR2 YNFKEQ come from the germline V gene. The CDR3 DNA follows: TGTGCCAGCAGCCAATCCCGGGGAGGACAGGGGGACACTGAAGCTTTCTTT. Translated: CASSQSRGGQGDTEAFF.

The J gene is TRBJ2-7, the V gene TRBV12-5, with TRBD2 identical over 10 bases. CDR1 is LGHNT, CDR2 FRNRAP, per germline. With V trimmed by 6 bases and J by 12 bases, 14 bases remained unmatched. The CDR3 contains 14 residues. Here the CDR3 reads CASGRGRLAGAGYF. The CDR3 coding sequence is TGTGCTAGTGGCCGGGGCCGGCTAGCGGGGGCCGGGTACTTC.

The CDR3, as DNA: TGTGCCAGCAGCAAACAATCGACCGGGAGCTACACCTTC. Its protein is CASSKQSTGSYTF. The rearrangement joins TRBV5-4 to TRBJ1-2; D unclear. Trimming removed 4 bases from V and 9 bases from J, with 16 bases in between. The length of the CDR3 is 13 residues. CDR1 and CDR2 from the germline V gene are SGHNT and YYREEE (reference sequence).

This chain links TRBV28 with TRBJ1-1; TRBD1 is a possible D gene (5 bases). The germline V and J ends were trimmed by 8 bases and 1 base, with 17 bases remaining between them. This CDR3 comprises 15 residues. Per germline, CDR1 MDHEN and CDR2 SYDVKM. CDR3 protein: CASGPLDTSNTEAFF. The CDR3 DNA reads as TGTGCCAGCGGCCCTCTGGACACCTCGAACACTGAAGCTTTCTTT. Combining the CDR3 with reference TRBV28 and TRBJ1-1 gives the whole variable domain DVKVTQSSRYLVKRTGEKVFLECVQDMDHENMFWYRQDPGLGLRLIYFSYDVKMKEKGDIPEGYSVSREKKERFSLILESASTNQTSMYLCASGPLDTSNTEAFFGQGTRLTVV.

V usage is TRBV5-6 and J usage is TRBJ1-2; the D gene is possibly TRBD1 (6 bases). This CDR3 has 14 amino acids. Germline loops: CDR1 SGHDT, CDR2 YYEEEE. V lost 5 bases to trimming and J lost 3 bases, with 14 bases between them. CDR3 coding DNA: TGTGCCAGCAGAATCGTCGGGGGCGACTATGGCTACACCTTC. Its protein product is CASRIVGGDYGYTF.

The chain has TRBV28 and TRBJ2-5; perhaps D is TRBD1 or TRBD2 (5 bases each). V shed 5 bases and J shed 4 bases, with 11 bases lying between them. From germline, CDR1 is MDHEN and CDR2 SYDVKM. CDR3 length: 13 residues. CDR3 nucleotides: TGTGCCAGCAGTGGGGACGGACCAGAGACCCAGTACTTC. Its protein product is CASSGDGPETQYF.

This rearrangement joins TRBV7-2 to TRBJ1-2; D possibly corresponds to TRBD1 (6 bases). V lost 5 bases, J lost 8 bases, and 15 bases lay in between. The CDR3 extends over 13 amino acids. Germline CDR1 and CDR2: SGHTA and FQGNSA. CDR3 in DNA: TGTGCCAGCAGCCTGGACAGTGAGATCGGCTACACCTTC. Amino acid sequence: CASSLDSEIGYTF. The full variable domain, with the rest looked up from reference TRBV7-2 and TRBJ1-2, is GAGVSQSPSNKVTEKGKDVELRCDPISGHTALYWYRQSLGQGLEFLIYFQGNSAPDKSGLPSDRFSAERTGGSVSTLTIQRTQQEDSAVYLCASSLDSEIGYTFGSGTRLTVV.

This clone was picked up one time. The rearrangement joins TRBV10-1 to TRBJ2-1, with D possibly TRBD1 on 7 matching bases. Trimming left V 2 bases short and J 0 bases short, with 20 bases between. Germline lookup yields CDR1 WNHNN and CDR2 SYGVQD (reference sequence). The CDR3 is 19 amino acids. This CDR3 is CASSEGGGGGTASYNEQFF. DNA of the CDR3: TGCGCCAGCAGTGAGGGAGGCGGAGGGGGCACAGCCTCCTACAATGAGCAGTTCTTC.

The V gene is TRBV7-3, the J gene TRBJ2-5; D call uncertain. Between the trimmed V and J ends, which lost 5 bases and 5 bases, there was a span of 12 bases. Germline V gene data show CDR1 as SGHTA and CDR2 as FQGTGA. The CDR3 sequence is 13 residues long. The CDR3 DNA reads TGTGCCAGCAGCCCGTCGGGTTCGGAGACCCAGTACTTC. Residues: CASSPSGSETQYF.

This clone was seen more than once but under ten times. This rearrangement joins TRBV5-8 to TRBJ1-5; D gene uncertain. The ends were cut back, 1 base at V and 2 bases at J, with 10 bases in the middle. This CDR3 region has 15 residues. Germline values: CDR1 SGHTS, CDR2 YDEGEE. CDR3 loop: CASSLQRAGNQPQHF. The CDR3 coding sequence is TGTGCCAGCAGCTTGCAAAGGGCGGGCAATCAGCCCCAGCATTTT.

This chain links TRBV4-2 with TRBJ2-7, with a possible D match to TRBD1 (6 bases). Germline lookup yields CDR1 LGHNA and CDR2 YNFKEQ. There are 16 residues in the CDR3. The ends were cut back, 2 bases at V and 1 base at J, with 15 bases in the middle. As DNA, the CDR3 is TGTGCCAGCAGCCAACTTGACGTCCAGGGGTCCTACGAGCAGTACTTC. This sequence encodes CASSQLDVQGSYEQYF.

This chain links TRBV9 with TRBJ1-3; D is unclear. The length of the CDR3 is 15 residues. Germline V gene sequence: CDR1 SGDLS, CDR2 YYNGEE. Trimming took 0 bases from V and 4 from J, leaving 11 bases between them. The CDR3 region is CASSVGVLPGNTIYF. The CDR3 DNA reads as TGTGCCAGCAGCGTAGGTGTCTTACCGGGAAACACCATATATTTT.

This chain links TRBV29-1 with TRBJ1-3; D may be TRBD1 (5 bases). The V gene's germline CDR1 is SQVTM and CDR2 ANQGSEA. Between the trimmed V and J ends, which lost 0 bases and 2 bases, there was a span of 11 bases. CDR3 size: 15 residues. The CDR3 region is CSVEEARVAGNTIYF. CDR3 nucleotide sequence: TGCAGCGTTGAAGAGGCCAGGGTAGCTGGAAACACCATATATTTT.

The chain couples TRBV13 to TRBJ2-1, with 12 bases identical to TRBD2. This CDR3 spans 16 amino acids. J lost 6 bases, V lost 1 base, and 4 bases had no gene match. Germline V lookup: CDR1 PRHDT, CDR2 FYEKMQ (reference sequence). The CDR3 loop is CASSLAGLAGFNEQFF. Written as DNA, the CDR3 is TGTGCCAGCAGCTTAGCCGGACTAGCGGGGTTCAATGAGCAGTTCTTC.

CDR3 bases: TGTGCCAGCAGTGATACCCTTGGGACGTTCGACACTGAAGCTTTCTTT. Translation gives CASSDTLGTFDTEAFF. This chain connects TRBV28 to TRBJ1-1, with a weak D call TRBD1 (5 bases). The germline V gene has CDR1 MDHEN and CDR2 SYDVKM. The CDR3 is 16 amino acids. Trimming removed 5 bases from V and 3 bases from J, with 19 bases in between. Looking up the rest from reference TRBV28 and TRBJ1-1 gives the full variable domain: DVKVTQSSRYLVKRTGEKVFLECVQDMDHENMFWYRQDPGLGLRLIYFSYDVKMKEKGDIPEGYSVSREKKERFSLILESASTNQTSMYLCASSDTLGTFDTEAFFGQGTRLTVV.

V is TRBV5-1 and J is TRBJ1-1, with unresolved D. Germline V CDR1 and CDR2: SGHRS, YFSETQ. The CDR3 sequence is 14 residues long. V was cut by 5 bases and J by 2 bases, with 13 bases left in between. The CDR3 bases are TGCGCCAGCAGTACACAGAATCTTAACACTGAAGCTTTCTTT. It yields the protein CASSTQNLNTEAFF.

This clone was counted once. This sequence joins TRBV11-2 and TRBJ1-3; no firm D call. Germline V lookup: CDR1 SGHAT, CDR2 FQNNGV. V was pared by 1 base and J by 3 bases, with 7 bases between. This CDR3 is 14 amino acids long. The CDR3 here is CASSLGGNGNTIYF. The CDR3 bases are TGTGCCAGCAGCTTAGGTGGGAATGGAAACACCATATATTTT.

The gene calls are TRBV4-1 and TRBJ2-5; 11 bases are a match to TRBD2. V lost 4 bases to trimming and J lost 4 bases; unmatched junction nucleotides: 20. Germline V gene lookup returns CDR1 MGHRA and CDR2 YSYEKL. The length of the CDR3 is 20 residues. The CDR3: CASSLIDPGGSGRAGETQYF. In nucleotides, the CDR3 is TGCGCCAGCAGCCTGATCGACCCGGGGGGTAGCGGGAGGGCGGGAGAGACCCAGTACTTC.

This chain uses TRBV7-2 with TRBJ1-1; 8 bases line up with TRBD1. V gave up 7 bases and J gave up 0 bases; unmatched junction bases: 7. Germline V gene data show CDR1 as SGHTA and CDR2 as FQGNSA. This CDR3 spans 15 amino acids. The CDR3 loop is CASKIRTGLNTEAFF. The CDR3 nucleotides read TGTGCCAGCAAGATAAGGACAGGGCTGAACACTGAAGCTTTCTTT.

The rearrangement links TRBV6-1 to TRBJ2-7, with TRBD1 matching over 8 bases. This CDR3 is 16 amino acids long. Germline V gene sequence: CDR1 MNHNS, CDR2 SASEGT. The trim removed 4 bases at V and 6 bases at J, leaving 14 bases unmatched. The CDR3 sequence: CASSGEGTGRFIEQYF. CDR3 bases: TGTGCCAGCAGTGGAGAAGGGACAGGAAGGTTTATCGAGCAGTACTTC.

This clone has just a few counts. The V and J genes are TRBV7-2 and TRBJ1-6; D unclear. V was trimmed by 3 bases and J by 1 base, leaving 10 bases between them. The length of the CDR3 is 16 residues. Germline V lookup: CDR1 SGHTA, CDR2 FQGNSA. As DNA, the CDR3 is TGTGCCAGCAGCTTGCGTGGAGGGTCCTATAATTCACCCCTCCACTTT. Protein sequence: CASSLRGGSYNSPLHF. Full variable domain (remainder filled in from reference TRBV7-2 and TRBJ1-6): GAGVSQSPSNKVTEKGKDVELRCDPISGHTALYWYRQSLGQGLEFLIYFQGNSAPDKSGLPSDRFSAERTGGSVSTLTIQRTQQEDSAVYLCASSLRGGSYNSPLHFGNGTRLTVT.

The genes are TRBV30 and TRBJ1-1, with D possibly TRBD1 on 6 matching bases. CDR3 length equals 16 residues. The germline V gene encodes CDR1 GTSNPN and CDR2 SVGIG (reference sequence). V lost 4 bases, J lost 1 base, and 19 bases lay in between. CDR3 in DNA: TGTGCCTGGACCGGCAAAACTGGGGGGGCGAACACTGAAGCTTTCTTT. Translation: CAWTGKTGGANTEAFF.